This T cell receptor (beta chain) was documented in a study of shared clonotypes between healthy human individuals. V lost 2 bases, J lost 1 base, and 17 bases lay in between. Germline V gene sequence: CDR1 GTSNPN, CDR2 SVGIG (reference sequence). CDR3 size: 16 residues. Of note for this clone: Its antigen is not identified.

Whole-study results and caveats: An expected dependence of interdonor clonotype sharing on sequencing depth was noted.

Terminally differentiated effector memory CD45RA+ cells were excluded by CCR7 positive selection of CD45RO-negative cells. Sequenced by immunoSEQ multiplex PCR; TCRdb stores in-frame clones only, minus some. The data hold some 2,000,000 clones, with less than 95% observed a single time. This receptor was taken from a man between 18 and 35 years old in good health. The rearrangement links TRBV30 to TRBJ1-1, with D hard to call. The sequenced sample consisted of naive CD8+ T cells sorted from blood. DNA of the CDR3: TGTGCCTGGAGTTGGGCAACGATACGCCAGAACACTGAAGCTTTCTTT. Encoded protein: CAWSWATIRQNTEAFF.